This TCR beta chain was captured by sequencing in a study of vaccination and CD4 T cells after COVID-19. The Oncomine TCR Beta short-read assay was what sequenced the DNA obtained from cultured CD4+ T cells. Using its own MiXCR run on the PCR reads, TCRdb lists one record per CDR3 protein. The table lists 11,000 or so distinct CDR3 sequences, 40% to 50% of them singletons. Of note for this clonotype: Its antigen remains unknown. One end of the junction is discordant with germline, which a read error may explain.

Treatment denoted: roughly 10-day PBMC culture with coronavirus spike peptide pools or control peptides (ViraFEST assay). This CDR3 has 15 amino acids. Germline values: CDR1 DFQATT, CDR2 SNEGSKA (reference sequence). Sequencing was performed on CD4+ T cells from blood, cultured in vitro. This chain uses TRBV20-1 with TRBJ1-2, with D perhaps TRBD1 (5 bases). The origin of this receptor is a human donor who had recovered from COVID-19. CDR3 in amino acids: CSVRPQGWANYGYTF. CDR3 nucleotides: TGCAGTGTTAGACCTCAGGGCTGGGCTAACTATGGCTACACCTTC.